This TCR beta chain is from a study of tumor-infiltrating lymphocytes in primary liver carcinoma. Across the study: Productive TCRbeta read yields ran from roughly 3.65 to 7.13 million per sample and were similar between tissues.

This CDR3 has 14 amino acids. Germline V gene lookup returns CDR1 MDHEN and CDR2 SYDVKM. The V end was cut by 6 bases, the J end by 2 bases, with 10 bases between. Germline DNA was also extracted, and blood RNA was taken from unsorted whole blood. As for this clonotype: Antigen specificity is unknown.

With 500 ng total RNA as template and a constant-region primer, TCR beta cDNA was made. ARM-PCR was slightly modified, and three nested multiplex PCR rounds with it gave rise to the TCR beta libraries. Two initial PCR rounds of around 10 cycles each paired TRBV1-TRBV30 forward primers with a C-beta reverse primer. TCRdb reanalysed the multiplex PCR reads using MiXCR and keeps one entry per CDR3 protein. The sample holds approximately 310,000 distinct CDR3 sequences, 65% seen once. Whole-study findings and limits: The study found a significantly higher top-250-clone fraction in tumors than in blood (p = 0.039).

This receptor was obtained from a man aged 40-49 years with primary liver carcinoma and hepatitis B virus infection. V gene TRBV28 combines with J gene TRBJ1-4; D might be TRBD1 (5 bases). The sample was peripheral blood. The CDR3 spells CASSQQGTNEKLFF. The DNA for the CDR3 is TGTGCCAGCAGCCAGCAGGGCACTAATGAAAAACTGTTTTTT.